This T cell receptor beta chain emerged from a study of blood T cell repertoires in COVID-19 (dated by TCRdb to the early 2020s). For the wider study: The collaborator samples originated in the United States, Italy and Spain and spanned the acute and convalescent phases of COVID-19. The material from the prospective study consisted of cDNA or gDNA derived from T cells, B-cell-depleted T cells, or PBMCs. The dataset comprised deeply sampled blood TCRbeta repertoires from subjects exposed to, actively infected with, or recovered from COVID-19. The repertoires were released in a freely available public database meant as a resource for research on the immune response to SARS-CoV-2. The samples were drawn from two sources: the first 160 participants of the ongoing ImmuneRACE study, and fewer than 1,500 subjects contributed by 6 global collaborators. A de-identified subject ID, COVID-19 status, age in years and sex were almost always included in the sample metadata. Where available, HLA class I and class II types were taken from metadata supplied by the sample provider and were not determined by assay-based typing.

TCRbeta CDR3 regions were amplified from genomic DNA using the immunoSEQ Assay, a bias-controlled multiplex PCR. In the paper's pipeline: The number of nucleated cells in each sample was estimated by amplification of reference gene primers within the assay. To quantify the absolute abundance of each unique TCRbeta CDR3 rearrangement, sequence reads were collapsed and filtered. Productive Simpson clonality was computed per sample as the square root of Simpson's diversity index over productive rearrangements. The table comes from immuneACCESS by way of TCRdb, which keeps in-frame sequences with V and J called. Part of the clones is missing from these tables; in studies checked, under half for an unresolved V gene and the rest for unknown reasons. V and J calls and clone size are copied from that table; D and trimming were computed from the DNA. Across this sample there are 150,000 to 200,000 clones, with around 90% seen only once. Of the sample, about 6.7% is held by the ten largest clones.

On this clone itself: There is no known antigen for this receptor. No base-level quality is on record; no much larger clone is a single base apart.

Each collaborating institution followed its own protocols to collect whole blood in K2EDTA tubes. For TCRbeta analysis, collaborators shipped samples as frozen whole blood, isolated PBMCs, or DNA extracted from either of those sample types. The paper's findings and limits, for the study overall: Clinical and demographic metadata were provided uncurated, with the amount varying by source and participant.

V is pruned by 5 bases and J by 4 bases, leaving 7 bases of the junction without a gene match. From the germline V gene, CDR1 is SGHNT and CDR2 is YENEEA. Reading from cysteine to phenylalanine, the CDR3 counts 15 amino acids. CDR3 DNA only is kept here, 45 bases in frame from base 1. Sequencing input: peripheral blood. This TCR was recovered from a man in his forties with acute or convalescent COVID-19. Rearrangement joined TRBV11-3 to TRBJ2-1; the central 8 bases match TRBD2. The DNA is as follows: TGTGCCAGCAGCCCCGGACTAGCCCTATACAATGAGCAGTTCTTC. This is translated as CASSPGLALYNEQFF.